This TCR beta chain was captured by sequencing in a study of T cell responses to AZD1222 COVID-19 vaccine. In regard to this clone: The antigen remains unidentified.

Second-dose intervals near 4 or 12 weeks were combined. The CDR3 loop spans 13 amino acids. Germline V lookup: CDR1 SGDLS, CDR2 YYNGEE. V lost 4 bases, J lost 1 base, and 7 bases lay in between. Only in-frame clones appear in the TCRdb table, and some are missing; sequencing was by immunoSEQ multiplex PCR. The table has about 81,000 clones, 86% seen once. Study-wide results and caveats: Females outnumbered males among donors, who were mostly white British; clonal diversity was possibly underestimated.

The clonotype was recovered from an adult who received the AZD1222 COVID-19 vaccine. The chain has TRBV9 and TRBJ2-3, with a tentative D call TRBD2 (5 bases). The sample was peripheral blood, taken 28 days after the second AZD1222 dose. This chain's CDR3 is CASSKAGTDTQYF. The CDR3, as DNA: TGTGCCAGCAGCAAAGCGGGCACAGATACGCAGTATTTT.